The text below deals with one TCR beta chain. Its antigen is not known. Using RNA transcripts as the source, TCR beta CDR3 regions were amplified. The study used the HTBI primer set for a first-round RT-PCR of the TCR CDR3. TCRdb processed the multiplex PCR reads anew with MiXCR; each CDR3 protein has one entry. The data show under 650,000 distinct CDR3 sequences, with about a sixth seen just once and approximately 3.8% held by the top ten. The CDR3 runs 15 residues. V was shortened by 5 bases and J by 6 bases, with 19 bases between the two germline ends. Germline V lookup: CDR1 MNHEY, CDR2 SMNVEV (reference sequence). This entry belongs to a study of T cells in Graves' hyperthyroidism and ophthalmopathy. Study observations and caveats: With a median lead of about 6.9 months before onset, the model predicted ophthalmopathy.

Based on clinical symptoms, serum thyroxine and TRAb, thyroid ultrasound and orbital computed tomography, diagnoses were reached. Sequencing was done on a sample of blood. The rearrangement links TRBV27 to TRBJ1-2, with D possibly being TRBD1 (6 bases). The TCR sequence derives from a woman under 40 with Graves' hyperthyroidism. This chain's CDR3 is CASSPDLGAPDGYTF. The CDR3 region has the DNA TGTGCCAGCAGTCCTGATTTGGGGGCTCCGGATGGCTACACCTTC.